The following is a T cell receptor beta chain sequence with its context. Its antigen is as yet unknown. This sample is drawn from a study of T cell responses to AZD1222 COVID-19 vaccine. Study findings and constraints: Samples come after the peak T cell response, not at day 14. Reportedly, close to half of spike-specific TCRs are directed against unmutated variant regions.

TCRdb's table, derived via immunoSEQ multiplex PCR, lists solely in-frame clones and lacks some. The sample contains roughly 170,000 clones, approximately 94% of which appear only once. Germline V lookup: CDR1 MNHEY, CDR2 SVGAGI. Trimming took off 8 bases at V and 3 bases at J, with 17 bases between the two ends. The CDR3 runs 14 residues. V usage is TRBV6-5 and J usage is TRBJ2-7; a possible D gene is TRBD2 (6 bases). The clonotype was recovered from an adult who received the AZD1222 COVID-19 vaccine. The sequencing here drew on peripheral blood, taken 28 days after the second AZD1222 dose. CDR3 in DNA: TGTGCCAGCGGAGATGCGGGACTCAACTACGAGCAGTACTTC. Translated, it gives CASGDAGLNYEQYF.